This TCR beta chain comes out of a study of CD8+CD57+ T cells in acquired aplastic anemia. Overall study context: CD4+ and CD8+ cells, once sorted, gave DNA averaging roughly 3.2 ug.

The V end lost 5 bases, the J end lost 7 bases, and 17 bases lay between the germline ends. There are 15 residues in the CDR3. From germline, CDR1 is SEHNR and CDR2 FQNEAQ (reference sequence). The study profiled TCR beta VDJ and CDR3 using genomic DNA as template. Via MiXCR, TCRdb re-called the reads, giving one row per CDR3 protein. The data show 260,000 or so distinct CDR3 sequences, roughly 82% seen once. Selection for sequencing was limited to patients who had shown CD8+CD57+ cell expansion by flow cytometry. Severe acquired aplastic anemia was diagnosed in all patients. Untreated patients provided the blood samples, with no therapy given before sampling. Study results and caveats: Almost 30 shared CD8+ CDR3s appeared highly expressed within patients' immunodominant clones.

As concerns this clonotype: No antigen is known for it.

The clonotype originates from a human donor with aplastic anemia. The source material was sorted CD4+, CD8+, or CD8+CD57+ T cells (not recorded which) from PBMCs. V usage is TRBV7-9 and J usage is TRBJ2-2; D perhaps matches TRBD2 (6 bases). The CDR3 nucleotides are TGTGCCAGCAGCCCCACGGGGGTTTGGAGCGGGGAGCTGTTTTTT. Amino acid sequence: CASSPTGVWSGELFF.